This T cell receptor (beta chain) is from a study of neurological immune-mediated disorders. CDR1 and CDR2 (germline): SGHVS, FNYEAQ. With 5 bases removed from V and 8 bases from J, the gap between germline ends came to 12 bases. The CDR3 runs to 12 residues. This clonotype was observed at least ten times. One entry per CDR3 protein results from TCRdb running MiXCR on the 5' RACE reads. The table shows roughly 32,000 distinct CDR3 sequences, with 15% occurring only once. This sequence joins TRBV7-6 and TRBJ1-2; D remains unclear. The material sequenced was PBMCs. The sequence came from a man between 65 and 85 years old in good health. CDR3 residues: CASSQEGGGYTF. DNA for the CDR3: TGTGCCAGCAGCCAGGAAGGTGGCGGCTACACCTTC.